This TCR beta chain was recovered during a study of T-cell reconstitution after alpha-beta-depleted transplantation in children. Unique molecular identifiers were incorporated during preparation of the TCRbeta library. A single record per CDR3 protein comes from TCRdb applying MiXCR to the PCR reads. This sample yields fewer than 200,000 distinct CDR3 sequences, of which 6% to 7% are seen a single time; over 2.5% belongs to the top ten. This clonotype came up many times. Trimming left V 0 bases short and J 5 bases short, with 10 bases between. CDR1 and CDR2 from the germline V gene are DFQATT and SNEGSKA (reference sequence). The CDR3 sequence is 13 residues long.

The material was PBMCs from the stem cell graft donor, obtained from the stem cell graft. The sequence derives from a human donor who donated a stem cell graft to a child with Wiskott-Aldrich syndrome. V and J are TRBV20-1 and TRBJ2-5; no clear D gene. The CDR3 loop reads CSARDILAETQYF. CDR3 nucleotides: TGCAGTGCTAGAGATATCCTGGCGGAGACCCAGTACTTC.